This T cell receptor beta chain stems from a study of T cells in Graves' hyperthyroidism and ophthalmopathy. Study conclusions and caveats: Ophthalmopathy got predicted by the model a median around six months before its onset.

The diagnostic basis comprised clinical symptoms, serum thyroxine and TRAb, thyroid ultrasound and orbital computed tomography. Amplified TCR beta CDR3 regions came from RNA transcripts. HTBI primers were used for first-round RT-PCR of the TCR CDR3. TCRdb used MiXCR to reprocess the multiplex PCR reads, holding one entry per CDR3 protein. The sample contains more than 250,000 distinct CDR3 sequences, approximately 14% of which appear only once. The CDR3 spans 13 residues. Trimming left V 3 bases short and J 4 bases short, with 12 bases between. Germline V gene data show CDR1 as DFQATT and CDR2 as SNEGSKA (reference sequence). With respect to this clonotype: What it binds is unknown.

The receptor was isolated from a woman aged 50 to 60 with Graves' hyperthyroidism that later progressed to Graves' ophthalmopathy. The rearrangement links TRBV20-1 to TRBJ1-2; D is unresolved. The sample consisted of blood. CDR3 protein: CSASSRGTYGYTF. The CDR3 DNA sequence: TGCAGTGCTAGCAGTCGGGGAACCTATGGCTACACCTTC.